What follows describes a single T cell receptor (beta chain). What it binds is unknown. With 4 bases removed from V and 3 bases from J, the gap between germline ends came to 10 bases. Germline CDR1 is SGHKS and CDR2 is YYEKEE (reference sequence). CDR3 size: 13 residues. Assay: immunoSEQ multiplex PCR; the TCRdb copy retains only in-frame clones and omits some. Among tens of thousands of clones listed, approximately 76% were seen once. This sample is part of a study of CD4 T cells in relation to SARS-CoV-2 and coronaviruses. On the study more broadly: TCR beta CDR3s were sequenced after roughly 10-day antigen culture of PBMCs.

Before the COVID-19 pandemic, during about 2010-2018, CD4+ T cells were taken from unexposed donors. Isolation of CD4+ T cells took place after less than twelve days in culture. Testing used SARS-CoV-2 S/N and four cold-coronavirus spikes on unexposed-donor CD4+ T cells, cells permitting. Overall study results and limits: Each donor contributed either pre-pandemic or post-infection samples, not both.

Sequenced input: CD4+ T cells from PBMCs, cultured in vitro. The chain combines TRBV5-5 with TRBJ1-1; no definite D call. This clonotype was sampled from a human donor in good health. CDR3 coding DNA: TGTGCCAGCAGCACCCAGGTGGACACTGAAGCTTTCTTT. It translates to CASSTQVDTEAFF.